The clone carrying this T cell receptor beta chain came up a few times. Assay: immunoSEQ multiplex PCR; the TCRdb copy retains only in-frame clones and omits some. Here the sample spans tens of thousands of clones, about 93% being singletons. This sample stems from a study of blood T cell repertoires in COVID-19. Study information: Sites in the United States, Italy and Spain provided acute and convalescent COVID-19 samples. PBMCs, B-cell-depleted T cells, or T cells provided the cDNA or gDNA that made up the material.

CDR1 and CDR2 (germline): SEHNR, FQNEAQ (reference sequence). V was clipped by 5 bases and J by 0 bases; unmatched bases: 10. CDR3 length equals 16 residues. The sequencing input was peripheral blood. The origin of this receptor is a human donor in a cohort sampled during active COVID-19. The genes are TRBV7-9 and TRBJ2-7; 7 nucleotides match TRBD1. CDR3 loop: CASSGSLQGPSYEQYF. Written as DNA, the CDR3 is TGTGCCAGCAGCGGATCCCTACAGGGGCCCTCCTACGAGCAGTACTTC. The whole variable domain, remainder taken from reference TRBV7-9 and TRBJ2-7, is DTGVSQNPRHKITKRGQNVTFRCDPISEHNRLYWYRQTLGQGPEFLTYFQNEAQLEKSRLLSDRFSAERPKGSFSTLEIQRTEQGDSAMYLCASSGSLQGPSYEQYFGPGTRLTVT.